This T cell receptor beta chain is drawn from a study of blood T cell repertoires in COVID-19. The wider study: Samples of COVID-19 (acute and convalescent) were obtained from the United States, Italy and Spain. Nucleic acid was either cDNA or gDNA, and it came from T cells, B-cell-depleted T cells, or PBMCs.

The J segment lost 6 bases and the V segment lost 4 bases, leaving 6 bases of the junction unmatched. Germline assignment: CDR1 SGHRS and CDR2 YFSETQ. This CDR3 is 15 amino acids long. Original processing methods: Amplification with reference gene primers provided the estimates of nucleated cell counts. The assay was immunoSEQ multiplex PCR, and TCRdb's table has in-frame clones only and misses some. That table gives V, J and clone size, and the DNA gave D and trimming. The table includes 130,000 to 150,000 clones, about four fifths detected once. The specimen was peripheral blood. The chain has TRBV5-1 and TRBJ2-2, with 10 positions matching TRBD1. The receptor was isolated from an elderly woman in a cohort sampled during active or convalescent COVID-19. The CDR3 protein is CASSRTGGIAGELFF. The CDR3, as DNA: TGCGCCAGCAGCCGGACAGGGGGGATCGCCGGGGAGCTGTTTTTT.